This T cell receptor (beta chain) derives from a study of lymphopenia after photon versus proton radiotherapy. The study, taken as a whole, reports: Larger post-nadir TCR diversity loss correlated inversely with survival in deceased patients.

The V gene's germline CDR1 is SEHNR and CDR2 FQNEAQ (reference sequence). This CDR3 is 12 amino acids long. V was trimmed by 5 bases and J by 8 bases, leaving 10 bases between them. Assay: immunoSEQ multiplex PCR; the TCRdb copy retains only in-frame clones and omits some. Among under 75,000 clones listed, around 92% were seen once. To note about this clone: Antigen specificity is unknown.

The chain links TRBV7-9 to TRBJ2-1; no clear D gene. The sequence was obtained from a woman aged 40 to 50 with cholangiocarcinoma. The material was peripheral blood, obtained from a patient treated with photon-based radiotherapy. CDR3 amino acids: CASSTVSHEQFF. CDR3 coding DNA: TGTGCCAGCAGCACAGTATCCCATGAGCAGTTCTTC.